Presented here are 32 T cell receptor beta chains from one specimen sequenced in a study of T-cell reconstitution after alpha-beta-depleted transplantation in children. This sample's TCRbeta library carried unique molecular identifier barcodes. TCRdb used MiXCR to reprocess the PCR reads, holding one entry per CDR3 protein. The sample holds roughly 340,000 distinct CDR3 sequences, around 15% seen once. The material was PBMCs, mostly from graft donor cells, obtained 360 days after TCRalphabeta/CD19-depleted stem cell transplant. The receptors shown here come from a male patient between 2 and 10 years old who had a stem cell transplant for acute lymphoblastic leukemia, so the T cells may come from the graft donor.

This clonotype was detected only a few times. CDR3 sequence (DNA): TGTGCCAGCAGTTTGTCCCCAGGGCGAGGTGGAAACACCATATATTTT. It encodes CASSLSPGRGGNTIYF. The chain carries TRBV28 and TRBJ1-3, with D possibly being TRBD1 (5 bases). Trimming removed 3 bases at V and 3 bases at J, with 15 bases between. The germline gives CDR1 MDHEN, CDR2 SYDVKM. This CDR3 contains 16 residues. The full variable domain, in which reference TRBV28 and TRBJ1-3 provide the parts outside the CDR3, is DVKVTQSSRYLVKRTGEKVFLECVQDMDHENMFWYRQDPGLGLRLIYFSYDVKMKEKGDIPEGYSVSREKKERFSLILESASTNQTSMYLCASSLSPGRGGNTIYFGEGSWLTVV.

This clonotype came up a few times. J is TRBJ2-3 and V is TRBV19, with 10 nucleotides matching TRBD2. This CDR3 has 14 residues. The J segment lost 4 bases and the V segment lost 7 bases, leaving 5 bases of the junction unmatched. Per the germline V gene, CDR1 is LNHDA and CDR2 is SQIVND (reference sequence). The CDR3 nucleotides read TGTGCCAGTAAACTAGCGGGAAAGTCAGATACGCAGTATTTT. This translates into CASKLAGKSDTQYF. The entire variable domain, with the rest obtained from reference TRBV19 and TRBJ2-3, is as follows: DGGITQSPKYLFRKEGQNVTLSCEQNLNHDAMYWYRQDPGQGLRLIYYSQIVNDFQKGDIAEGYSVSREKKESFPLTVTSAQKNPTAFYLCASKLAGKSDTQYFGPGTRLTVL.

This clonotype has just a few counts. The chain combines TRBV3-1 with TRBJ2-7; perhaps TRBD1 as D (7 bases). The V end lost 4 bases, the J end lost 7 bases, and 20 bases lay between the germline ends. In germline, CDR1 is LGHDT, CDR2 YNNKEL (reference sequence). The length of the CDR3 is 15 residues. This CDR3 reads CASSPTFRGEREQYF. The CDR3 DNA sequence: TGTGCCAGCAGCCCTACCTTCAGGGGGGAACGAGAGCAGTACTTC.

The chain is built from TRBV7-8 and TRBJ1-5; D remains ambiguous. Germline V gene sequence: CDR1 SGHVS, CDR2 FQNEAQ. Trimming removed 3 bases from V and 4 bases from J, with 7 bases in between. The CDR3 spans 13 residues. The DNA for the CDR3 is TGTGCCAGCAGCTTGGTTAGGAATCAGCCCCAGCATTTT. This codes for CASSLVRNQPQHF.

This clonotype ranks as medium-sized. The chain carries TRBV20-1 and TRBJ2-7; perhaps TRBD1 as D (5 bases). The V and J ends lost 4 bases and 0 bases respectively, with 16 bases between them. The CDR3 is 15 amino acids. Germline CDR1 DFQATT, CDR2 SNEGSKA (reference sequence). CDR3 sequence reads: CSANKVGQASYEQYF. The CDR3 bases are TGCAGTGCTAATAAGGTGGGGCAGGCCTCCTACGAGCAGTACTTC.

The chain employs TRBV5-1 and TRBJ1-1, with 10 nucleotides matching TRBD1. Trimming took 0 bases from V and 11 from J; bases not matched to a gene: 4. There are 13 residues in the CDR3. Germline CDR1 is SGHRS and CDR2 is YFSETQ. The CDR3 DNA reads TGCGCCAGCAGCTTGGACCGGACAGGGGGGGCTTTCTTT. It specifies CASSLDRTGGAFF. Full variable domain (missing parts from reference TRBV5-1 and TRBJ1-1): KAGVTQTPRYLIKTRGQQVTLSCSPISGHRSVSWYQQTPGQGLQFLFEYFSETQRNKGNFPGRFSGRQFSNSRSEMNVSTLELGDSALYLCASSLDRTGGAFFGQGTRLTVV.

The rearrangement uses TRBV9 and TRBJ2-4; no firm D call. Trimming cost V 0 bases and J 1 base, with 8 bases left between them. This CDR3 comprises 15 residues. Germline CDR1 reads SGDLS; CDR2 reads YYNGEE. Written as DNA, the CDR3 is TGTGCCAGCAGCGTAGGAGGTGGGGCCAAAAACATTCAGTACTTC. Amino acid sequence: CASSVGGGAKNIQYF.

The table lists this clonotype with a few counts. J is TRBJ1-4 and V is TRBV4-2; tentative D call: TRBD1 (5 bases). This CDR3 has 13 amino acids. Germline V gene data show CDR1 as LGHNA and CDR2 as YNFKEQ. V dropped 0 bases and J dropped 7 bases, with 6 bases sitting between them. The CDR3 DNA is TGTGCCAGCAGCCAAGATCAGGGTGAAAAACTGTTTTTT. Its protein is CASSQDQGEKLFF.

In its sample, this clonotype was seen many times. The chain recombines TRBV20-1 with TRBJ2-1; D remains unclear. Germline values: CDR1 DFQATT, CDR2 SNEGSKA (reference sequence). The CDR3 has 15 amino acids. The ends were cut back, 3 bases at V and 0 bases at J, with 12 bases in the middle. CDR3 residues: CSARAATSSYNEQFF. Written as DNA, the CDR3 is TGCAGTGCTAGGGCAGCTACCAGCTCCTACAATGAGCAGTTCTTC.

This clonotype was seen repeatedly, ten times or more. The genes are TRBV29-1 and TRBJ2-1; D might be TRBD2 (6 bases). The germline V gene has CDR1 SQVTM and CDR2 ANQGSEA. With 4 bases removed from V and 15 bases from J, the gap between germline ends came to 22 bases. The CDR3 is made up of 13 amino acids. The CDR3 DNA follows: TGCAGCGTTGTCTCGCATATAACGGGAGCTGCGTTCTTC. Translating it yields CSVVSHITGAAFF.

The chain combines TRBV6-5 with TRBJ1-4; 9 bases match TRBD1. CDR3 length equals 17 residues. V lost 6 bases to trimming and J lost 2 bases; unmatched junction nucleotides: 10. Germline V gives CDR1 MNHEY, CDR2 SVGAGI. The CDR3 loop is CASSYGTGLATNEKLFF. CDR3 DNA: TGTGCCAGCAGCTACGGGACAGGGCTGGCGACTAATGAAAAACTGTTTTTT.

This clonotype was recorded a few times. CDR3 sequence reads: CASSCTRDRAPRNSPLHF. The CDR3, as DNA: TGCGCCAGCAGCTGTACCCGGGACAGGGCTCCTCGTAATTCACCCCTCCACTTT. The chain is built from TRBV5-1 and TRBJ1-6, with 9 bases that match TRBD1. The V segment lost 3 bases and the J segment 6 bases; nucleotides outside the gene matches: 13. The CDR3 is 18 amino acids. CDR1 is SGHRS, CDR2 YFSETQ, per germline.

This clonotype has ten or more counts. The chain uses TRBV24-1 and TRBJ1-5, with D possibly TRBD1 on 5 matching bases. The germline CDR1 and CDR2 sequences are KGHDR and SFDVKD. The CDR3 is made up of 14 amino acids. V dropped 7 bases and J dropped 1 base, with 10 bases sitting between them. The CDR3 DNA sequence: TGTGCCACCAGCAGGGCACTCAGCAATCAGCCCCAGCATTTT. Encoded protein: CATSRALSNQPQHF.

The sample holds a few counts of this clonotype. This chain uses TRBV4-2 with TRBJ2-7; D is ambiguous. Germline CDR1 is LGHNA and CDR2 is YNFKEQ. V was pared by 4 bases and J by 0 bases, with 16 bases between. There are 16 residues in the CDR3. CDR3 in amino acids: CASSPNGLFYSYEQYF. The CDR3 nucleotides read TGTGCCAGCAGCCCCAACGGGCTGTTTTACTCCTACGAGCAGTACTTC.

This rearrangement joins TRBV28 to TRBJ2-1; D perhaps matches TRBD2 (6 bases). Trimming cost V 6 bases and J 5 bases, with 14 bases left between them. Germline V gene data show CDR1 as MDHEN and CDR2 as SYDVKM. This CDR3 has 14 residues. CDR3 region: CASSLGGPNNEQFF. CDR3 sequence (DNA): TGTGCCAGCAGCCTCGGAGGGCCGAACAATGAGCAGTTCTTC.

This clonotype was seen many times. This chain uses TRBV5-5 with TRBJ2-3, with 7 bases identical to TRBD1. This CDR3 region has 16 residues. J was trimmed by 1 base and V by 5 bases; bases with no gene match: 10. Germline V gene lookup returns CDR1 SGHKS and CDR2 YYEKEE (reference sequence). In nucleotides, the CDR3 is TGTGCCAGCAGAGTAGTAGGGGGCAGAGGCACAGATACGCAGTATTTT. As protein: CASRVVGGRGTDTQYF.

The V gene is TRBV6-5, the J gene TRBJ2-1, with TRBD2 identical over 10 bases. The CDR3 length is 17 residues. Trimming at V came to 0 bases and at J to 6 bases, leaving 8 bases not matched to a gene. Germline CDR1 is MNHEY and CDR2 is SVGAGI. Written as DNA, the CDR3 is TGTGCCAGCAGTTACTCGATGGGACTAGCGCCTTTCAATGAGCAGTTCTTC. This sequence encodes CASSYSMGLAPFNEQFF.

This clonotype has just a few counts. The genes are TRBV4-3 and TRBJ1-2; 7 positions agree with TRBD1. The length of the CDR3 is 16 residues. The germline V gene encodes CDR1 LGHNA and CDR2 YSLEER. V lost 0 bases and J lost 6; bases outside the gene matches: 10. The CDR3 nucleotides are TGCGCCAGCAGCCAAGAAAAAAGGGGGCGGGAGGATGGCTACACCTTC. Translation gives CASSQEKRGREDGYTF.

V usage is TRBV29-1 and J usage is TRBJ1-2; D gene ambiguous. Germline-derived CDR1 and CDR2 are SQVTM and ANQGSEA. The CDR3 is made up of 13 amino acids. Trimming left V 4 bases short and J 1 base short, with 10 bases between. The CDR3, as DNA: TGCAGCGTTGCTGGCAGGTATAACTATGGCTACACCTTC. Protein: CSVAGRYNYGYTF.

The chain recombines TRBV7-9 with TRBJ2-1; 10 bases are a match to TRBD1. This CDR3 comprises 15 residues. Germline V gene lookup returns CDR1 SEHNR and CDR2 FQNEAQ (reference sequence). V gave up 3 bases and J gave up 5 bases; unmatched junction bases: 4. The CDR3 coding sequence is TGTGCCAGCAGCTTGGGACAGGGGCGGCACAATGAGCAGTTCTTC. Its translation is CASSLGQGRHNEQFF.

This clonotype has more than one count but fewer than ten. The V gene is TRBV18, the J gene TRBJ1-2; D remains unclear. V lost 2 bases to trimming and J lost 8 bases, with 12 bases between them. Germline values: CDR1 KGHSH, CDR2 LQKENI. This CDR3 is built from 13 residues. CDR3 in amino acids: CASSPSRTDGYTF. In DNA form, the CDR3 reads TGTGCCAGCTCACCATCCCGGACGGACGGCTACACCTTC. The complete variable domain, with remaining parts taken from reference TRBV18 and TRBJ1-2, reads NAGVMQNPRHLVRRRGQEARLRCSPMKGHSHVYWYRQLPEEGLKFMVYLQKENIIDESGMPKERFSAEFPKEGPSILRIQQVVRGDSAAYFCASSPSRTDGYTFGSGTRLTVV.

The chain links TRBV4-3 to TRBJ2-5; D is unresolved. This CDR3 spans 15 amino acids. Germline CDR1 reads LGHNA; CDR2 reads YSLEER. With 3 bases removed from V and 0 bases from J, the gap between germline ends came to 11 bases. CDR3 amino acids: CASSQGPQDQETQYF. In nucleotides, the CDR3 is TGCGCCAGCAGCCAGGGCCCCCAAGACCAAGAGACCCAGTACTTC.

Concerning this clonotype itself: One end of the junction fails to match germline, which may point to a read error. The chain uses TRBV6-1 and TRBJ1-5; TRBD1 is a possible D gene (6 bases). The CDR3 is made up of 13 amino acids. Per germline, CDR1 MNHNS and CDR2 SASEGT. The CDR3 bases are TGTGCCAGCAGTGACGCCAGGGGCCAGCCCGAGCATTTT. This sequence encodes CASSDARGQPEHF.

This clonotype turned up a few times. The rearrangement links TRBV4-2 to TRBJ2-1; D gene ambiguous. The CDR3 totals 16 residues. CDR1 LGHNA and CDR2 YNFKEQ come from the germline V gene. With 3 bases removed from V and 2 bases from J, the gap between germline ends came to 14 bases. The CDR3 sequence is CASSQPRLEPYNEQFF. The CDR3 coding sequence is TGTGCCAGCAGCCAGCCCCGGCTAGAGCCCTACAATGAGCAGTTCTTC.

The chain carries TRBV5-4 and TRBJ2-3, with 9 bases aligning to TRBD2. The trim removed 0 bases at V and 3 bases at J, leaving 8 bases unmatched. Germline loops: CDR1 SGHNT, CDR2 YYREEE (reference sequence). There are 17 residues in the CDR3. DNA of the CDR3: TGTGCCAGCAGCTTGGGAGGACAGCGGGAGGTAACAGATACGCAGTATTTT. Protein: CASSLGGQREVTDTQYF.

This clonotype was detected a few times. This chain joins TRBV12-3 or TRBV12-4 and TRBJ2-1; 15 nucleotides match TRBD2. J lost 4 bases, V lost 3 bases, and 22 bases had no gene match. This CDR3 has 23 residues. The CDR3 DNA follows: TGTGCCAGCAGTTTTGAAAGGACAGTCAGGACTAGCGGGAGGGCCCCACTTTACAATGAGCAGTTCTTC. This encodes CASSFERTVRTSGRAPLYNEQFF.

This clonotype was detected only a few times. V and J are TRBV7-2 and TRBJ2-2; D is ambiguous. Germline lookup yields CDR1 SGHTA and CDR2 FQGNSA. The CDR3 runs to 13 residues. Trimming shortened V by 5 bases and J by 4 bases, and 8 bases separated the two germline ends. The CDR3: CASSPQFTGELFF. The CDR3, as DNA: TGTGCCAGCAGCCCTCAATTCACCGGGGAGCTGTTTTTT.

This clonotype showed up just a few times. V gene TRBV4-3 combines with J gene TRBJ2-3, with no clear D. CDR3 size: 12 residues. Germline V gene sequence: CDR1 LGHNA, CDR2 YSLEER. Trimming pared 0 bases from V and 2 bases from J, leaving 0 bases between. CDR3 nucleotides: TGCGCCAGCAGCCAAGACACAGATACGCAGTATTTT. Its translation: CASSQDTDTQYF.

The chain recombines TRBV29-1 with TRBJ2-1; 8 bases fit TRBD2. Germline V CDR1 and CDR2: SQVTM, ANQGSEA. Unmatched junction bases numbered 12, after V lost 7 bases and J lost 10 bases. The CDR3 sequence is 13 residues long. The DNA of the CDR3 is TGCAGCGCCTCCGGGACTAGGCGAGAGGAGCAGTTCTTC. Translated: CSASGTRREEQFF.

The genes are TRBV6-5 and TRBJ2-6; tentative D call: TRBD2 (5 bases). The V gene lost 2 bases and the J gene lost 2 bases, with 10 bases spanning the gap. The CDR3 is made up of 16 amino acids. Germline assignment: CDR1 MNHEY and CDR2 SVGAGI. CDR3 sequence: CASSYARVAGANVLTF. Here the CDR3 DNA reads TGTGCCAGCAGTTACGCGCGGGTGGCTGGGGCCAACGTCCTGACTTTC.

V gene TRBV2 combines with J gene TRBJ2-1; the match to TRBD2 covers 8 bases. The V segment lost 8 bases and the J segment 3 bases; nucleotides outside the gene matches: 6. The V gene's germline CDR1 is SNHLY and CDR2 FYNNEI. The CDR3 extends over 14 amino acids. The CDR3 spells CASWAGGLYNEQFF. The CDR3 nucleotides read TGTGCCAGCTGGGCGGGAGGACTCTACAATGAGCAGTTCTTC.

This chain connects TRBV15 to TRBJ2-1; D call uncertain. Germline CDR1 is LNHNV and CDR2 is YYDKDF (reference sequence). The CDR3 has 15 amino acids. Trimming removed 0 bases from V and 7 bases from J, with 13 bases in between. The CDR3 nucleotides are TGTGCCACCAGCAGAGATCGAGGAGCAGGAAATGAGCAGTTCTTC. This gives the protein CATSRDRGAGNEQFF.